Included here is one T cell receptor beta chain sequence, with context. Germline V lookup: CDR1 MNHNS, CDR2 SASEGT. The CDR3 has 16 amino acids. The V gene end was trimmed by 3 bases and the J gene end by 1 base; junction bases not matched to a gene: 2. This entry belongs to a study of blood T cell repertoires in COVID-19. Only in-frame clones appear in the TCRdb table, and some are missing; sequencing was by immunoSEQ multiplex PCR. The sample lists fewer than 200,000 clones, approximately 79% occurring once. The source material was peripheral blood. The TCR comes from a woman in her seventies with acute or convalescent COVID-19. The chain joins TRBV6-1 to TRBJ2-2; 10 bases align to TRBD2. The CDR3 sequence is CASSDTSGKNTGELFF. DNA for the CDR3: TGTGCCAGCAGTGACACTAGCGGGAAGAACACCGGGGAGCTGTTTTTT.